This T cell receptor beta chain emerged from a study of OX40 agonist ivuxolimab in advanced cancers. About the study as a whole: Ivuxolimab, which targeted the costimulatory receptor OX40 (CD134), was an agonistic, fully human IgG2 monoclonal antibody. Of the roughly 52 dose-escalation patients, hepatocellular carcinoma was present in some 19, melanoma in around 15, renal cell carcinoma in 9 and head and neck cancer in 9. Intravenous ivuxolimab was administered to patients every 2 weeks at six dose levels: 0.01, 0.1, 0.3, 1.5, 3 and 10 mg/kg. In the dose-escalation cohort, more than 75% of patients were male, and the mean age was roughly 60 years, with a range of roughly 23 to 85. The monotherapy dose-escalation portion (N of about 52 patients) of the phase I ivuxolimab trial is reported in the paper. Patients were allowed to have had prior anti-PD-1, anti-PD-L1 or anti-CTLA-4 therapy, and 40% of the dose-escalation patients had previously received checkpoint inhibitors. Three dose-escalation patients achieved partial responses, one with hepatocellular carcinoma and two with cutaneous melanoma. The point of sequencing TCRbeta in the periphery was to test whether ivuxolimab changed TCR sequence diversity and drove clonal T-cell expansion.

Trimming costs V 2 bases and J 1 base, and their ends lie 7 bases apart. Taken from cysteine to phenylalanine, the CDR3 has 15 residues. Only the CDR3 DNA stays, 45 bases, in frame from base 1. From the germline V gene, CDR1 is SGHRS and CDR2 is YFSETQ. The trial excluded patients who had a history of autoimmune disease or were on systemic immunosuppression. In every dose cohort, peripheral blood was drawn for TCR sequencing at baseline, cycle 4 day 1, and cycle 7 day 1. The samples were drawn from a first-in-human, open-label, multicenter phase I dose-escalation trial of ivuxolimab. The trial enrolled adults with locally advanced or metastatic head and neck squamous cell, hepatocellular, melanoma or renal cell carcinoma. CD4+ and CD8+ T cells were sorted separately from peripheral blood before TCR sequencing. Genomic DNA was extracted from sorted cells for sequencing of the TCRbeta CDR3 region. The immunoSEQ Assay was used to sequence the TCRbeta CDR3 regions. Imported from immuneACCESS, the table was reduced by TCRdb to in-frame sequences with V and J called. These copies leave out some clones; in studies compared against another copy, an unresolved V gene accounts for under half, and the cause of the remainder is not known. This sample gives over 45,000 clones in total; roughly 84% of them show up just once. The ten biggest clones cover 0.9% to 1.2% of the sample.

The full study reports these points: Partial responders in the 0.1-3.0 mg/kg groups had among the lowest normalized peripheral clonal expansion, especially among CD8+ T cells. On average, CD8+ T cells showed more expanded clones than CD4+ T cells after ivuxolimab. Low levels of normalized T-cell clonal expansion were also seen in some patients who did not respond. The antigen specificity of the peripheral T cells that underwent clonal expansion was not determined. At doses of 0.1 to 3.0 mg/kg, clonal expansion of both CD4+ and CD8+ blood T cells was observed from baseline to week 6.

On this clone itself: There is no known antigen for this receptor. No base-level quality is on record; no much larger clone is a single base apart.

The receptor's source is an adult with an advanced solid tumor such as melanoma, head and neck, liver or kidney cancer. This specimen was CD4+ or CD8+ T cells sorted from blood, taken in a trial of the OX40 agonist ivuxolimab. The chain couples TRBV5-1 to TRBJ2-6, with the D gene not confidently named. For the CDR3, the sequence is CASSLTFSGANVLTF. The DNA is TGCGCCAGCAGCTTAACATTTTCTGGGGCCAACGTCCTGACTTTC. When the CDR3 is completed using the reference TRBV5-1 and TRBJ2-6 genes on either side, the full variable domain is KAGVTQTPRYLIKTRGQQVTLSCSPISGHRSVSWYQQTPGQGLQFLFEYFSETQRNKGNFPGRFSGRQFSNSRSEMNVSTLELGDSALYLCASSLTFSGANVLTFGAGSRLTVL.